The sequence of this T cell receptor beta chain was determined in a study of shared clonotypes between healthy human individuals (dated by TCRdb to 2019 to 2021). The study in broad terms: A couple of women and three men aged 18 to 49 years were included in the cohort. For each donor, CD4 naive and CD4 memory were each given three plates, CD8 naive was given two plates, and CD8 memory was given one plate. Per donor, leukapheresis produced somewhere between about 0.85 and 10 billion PBMCs. To estimate repertoire size and how much clonotype sharing occurs between individuals, the study deeply sequenced the blood TCR repertoires of several healthy adults. Different laboratories and diverse techniques were used to prepare libraries and sequence TCR repertoires, to increase sequencing depth and limit assay-specific biases. The investigation overall reported the following: The genetic and exposure-history diversity represented was limited by the small number of donors. Compared with non-shared clonotypes, clonotypes shared by all four sorted-subset donors had higher generation probabilities. Pairwise subsampling indicated that sequencing depth was expected to affect the degree of clonotype sharing among donors. Even with the large sequencing depth, rarefaction of the sorted-subset datasets indicated that sequencing was incomplete. Sharing across a few donors was observed for roughly 5% of naive CD4, under 4% of naive CD8, roughly 2.4% of memory CD4, and approximately 0.41% of memory CD8 clonotypes. Larger estimated clonotype richness was generally found for naive subsets than for memory subsets. Sampling was restricted to blood, and TCR repertoires in tissue are likely to differ from TCR repertoires in blood.

The germline V gene supplies CDR1 MDHEN and CDR2 SYDVKM. From cysteine to phenylalanine, the CDR3 is 16 amino acids long. Just the 48-base CDR3 DNA is kept, in frame starting at base 1. Trimming removed 3 bases from V and 0 bases from J; the gene matches leave 4 bases unexplained. The table lists this clone with many counts. Its recognized antigen is unknown. The sample holds no much larger clone one base away, and base qualities are not on file. Healthy HIV-negative adults with no recently reported acute infections or vaccinations were included as donors. Only Caucasian adults living in Nashville, Tennessee, USA were represented among the donors. CD4+ T cells were enriched by magnetic negative selection; naive cells were then positively selected on CD45RA, and the negative fraction formed the memory subset. After blood collection by leukapheresis, PBMCs were isolated using Ficoll-Histopaque density gradient centrifugation and then cryopreserved in the vapor phase of liquid nitrogen. Purity and quantity of every magnetically sorted T cell population were checked by analytical flow cytometry. Each sorted fraction had its genomic DNA isolated and then quantified by UV absorbance on a Nanodrop 2000c.

TCR CDR3 regions were amplified from genomic DNA by multiplex PCR using the deep immunoSEQ assay. Genomic DNA extracted from each cell subset was distributed evenly over all wells of several immunoSEQ 96-well plates, and each plate served as one replicate. For sorted subsets, roughly 190 ng of genomic DNA, equivalent to around 30,000 T cell genomes, went into each replicate PCR. Purified libraries were quantified with a Qubit 3.0 fluorometer, sized on a Bioanalyzer 2100, and re-quantified with the KAPA Library Quantification kit. Every immunoSEQ 96-well plate was sequenced on a separate single-read 150-cycle Illumina NextSeq 550 flow cell. Per the authors' processing: The immunoSEQ output contained only junctional sequences without quality scores, so filtering could not match that applied to full-length reads. Sequences were annotated with PyIR, a Python wrapper for IgBLAST v1.9, and V/J genes and CDR3 were assigned using IMGT germline references. Reads were filtered out if the reads had weak V/J assignments (E-value above 1e-6), no CDR3, stop codons, out-of-frame junctions, or ambiguous translated residues. A V3J clonotype was defined by an identical inferred V gene, J gene, and CDR3 amino acid sequence. Percentage overlap between repertoires was computed as shared unique clonotypes divided by the size of the smaller repertoire. RTK rarefaction, the Chao1 estimator, and Recon v2.1 estimates of unobserved clonotypes were used to assess repertoire richness. Generation probabilities for all TCRbeta clonotypes obtained by the gDNA method from a handful of donors were computed using OLGA. Held by TCRdb, this immuneACCESS table contains in-frame sequences only and omits some clones. Under half of the omission traces to an unresolved V gene where checked; the cause of the rest is unknown. V, J and clone size reflect that table, while D and trimming were determined from the DNA. This sample is represented by approximately 940,000 clones; around three quarters of them were singletons. Nearly 1.5% of the sample is in the top ten clones.

The material sequenced was memory CD4+ T cells sorted from blood. The sample's cell subset or site label, decoded: CD45RA-negative fraction. The TCR originated in a man aged 18 to 35 in good health. Recombination joined TRBV28 with TRBJ1-5; TRBD1 aligns with 8 central bases. The CDR3 region reads CASSFWDRNSNQPQHF. The sequenced DNA is TGTGCCAGCAGTTTTTGGGACAGGAATAGCAATCAGCCCCAGCATTTT.